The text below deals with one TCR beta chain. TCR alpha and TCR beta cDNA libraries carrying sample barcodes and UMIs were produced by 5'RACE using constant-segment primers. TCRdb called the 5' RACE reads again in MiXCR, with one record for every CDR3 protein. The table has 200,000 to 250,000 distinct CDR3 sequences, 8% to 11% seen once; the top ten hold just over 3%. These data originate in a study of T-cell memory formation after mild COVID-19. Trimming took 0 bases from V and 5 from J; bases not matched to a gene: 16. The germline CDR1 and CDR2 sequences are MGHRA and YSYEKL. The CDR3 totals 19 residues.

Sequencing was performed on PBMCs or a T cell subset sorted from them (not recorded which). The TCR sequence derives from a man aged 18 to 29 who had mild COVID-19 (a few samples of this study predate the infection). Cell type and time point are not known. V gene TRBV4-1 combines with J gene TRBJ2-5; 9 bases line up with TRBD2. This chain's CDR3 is CASSQERQRLAGGRETQYF. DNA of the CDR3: TGCGCCAGCAGCCAAGAACGGCAGAGGCTTGCGGGGGGGCGGGAGACCCAGTACTTC.